One sample yielded the 20 T cell receptor beta chains listed below, sequenced in a study of blood T cell repertoires in COVID-19. Only in-frame clones appear in the TCRdb table, and some are missing; sequencing was by immunoSEQ multiplex PCR. The sample contains about 310,000 clones, around 91% of which appear only once. Sequenced material: PBMCs or T cells enriched from blood (not recorded which). Receptors were obtained from a woman aged 18 to 35 with acute COVID-19.

The rearrangement links TRBV4-1 to TRBJ2-7; no clear D gene. This CDR3 contains 13 residues. The V end was cut by 0 bases, the J end by 3 bases, with 6 bases between. CDR1 and CDR2 (germline): MGHRA, YSYEKL. The chain's CDR3 is CASSQDSGYEQYF. The CDR3, as DNA: TGCGCCAGCAGCCAAGATTCAGGCTACGAGCAGTACTTC.

The rearrangement uses TRBV29-1 and TRBJ2-3; D ambiguous. The V end lost 7 bases, the J end lost 0 bases, and 8 bases lay between the germline ends. The CDR3 extends over 12 amino acids. CDR1 and CDR2 from the germline V gene are SQVTM and ANQGSEA. The DNA of the CDR3 is TGCAGCGCTGCGGCTAGCACAGATACGCAGTATTTT. It encodes CSAAASTDTQYF.

The chain has TRBV7-3 and TRBJ1-6; D is possibly TRBD1 (6 bases). CDR1 is SGHTA and CDR2 is FQGTGA in the germline V gene. CDR3 length: 14 amino acids. V was cut by 5 bases and J by 7 bases, with 12 bases left in between. CDR3 DNA sequence: TGTGCCAGCAGCCCCTCGGGGACAAATTCACCCCTCCACTTT. Protein: CASSPSGTNSPLHF.

V is TRBV29-1 and J is TRBJ2-7, with 14 bases that match TRBD2. The CDR3 totals 15 residues. Germline CDR1 SQVTM, CDR2 ANQGSEA. J gave up 6 bases and V 4 bases, and 8 bases lay outside the gene matches. CDR3 DNA: TGCAGCGTTGGCCTGGAGGGACTAGCGGGAGCCGAGCAGTACTTC. Its translation: CSVGLEGLAGAEQYF.

In this sample, this clone turned up once. V and J are TRBV2 and TRBJ2-6, with D perhaps matching TRBD2 (5 bases). The CDR3 totals 14 residues. The V end was cut by 9 bases, the J end by 0 bases, with 9 bases between. Germline CDR1 SNHLY, CDR2 FYNNEI. CDR3 in DNA: TGTGCCAGGTCGGGGAGCTCTGGGGCCAACGTCCTGACTTTC. This codes for CARSGSSGANVLTF.

The genes are TRBV27 and TRBJ2-7; tentative D call: TRBD1 (6 bases). The CDR3 contains 13 residues. Germline V gives CDR1 MNHEY, CDR2 SMNVEV (reference sequence). Trimming took off 6 bases at V and 7 bases at J, with 16 bases between the two ends. This CDR3 is CASRHTGSGEQYF. In nucleotides, the CDR3 is TGTGCCAGCAGGCATACAGGGTCGGGGGAGCAGTACTTC.

This chain links TRBV6-2 or TRBV6-3 with TRBJ2-7; no clear D gene. Germline loops: CDR1 MNHEY, CDR2 SVGEGT. CDR3 length: 15 residues. Trimming left V 2 bases short and J 2 bases short, with 13 bases between. The CDR3 protein is CASSYERSATYEQYF. CDR3 in DNA: TGTGCCAGCAGTTACGAGCGTTCGGCCACCTACGAGCAGTACTTC.

The chain is built from TRBV20-1 and TRBJ2-1; 9 bases are a match to TRBD2. The CDR3 is 15 amino acids. Per germline, CDR1 DFQATT and CDR2 SNEGSKA (reference sequence). Losses at the gene ends were 3 bases for V and 6 bases for J; bases not matched to a gene: 9. The CDR3 coding sequence is TGCAGTGCTAGTGATAGCGGGAGTGTAGGCAATGAGCAGTTCTTC. Protein sequence: CSASDSGSVGNEQFF.

This chain joins TRBV28 and TRBJ2-7; D may be TRBD2 (5 bases). CDR1 MDHEN and CDR2 SYDVKM come from the germline V gene. With 8 bases removed from V and 4 bases from J, the gap between germline ends came to 9 bases. This CDR3 spans 11 amino acids. The CDR3 coding sequence is TGTGCCAGCTTTTCGGGATACGAGCAGTACTTC. This codes for CASFSGYEQYF. The full variable domain, in which reference TRBV28 and TRBJ2-7 provide the parts outside the CDR3, is DVKVTQSSRYLVKRTGEKVFLECVQDMDHENMFWYRQDPGLGLRLIYFSYDVKMKEKGDIPEGYSVSREKKERFSLILESASTNQTSMYLCASFSGYEQYFGPGTRLTVT.

The chain combines TRBV18 with TRBJ1-1; 7 bases are a match to TRBD1. Germline V gene sequence: CDR1 KGHSH, CDR2 LQKENI. The CDR3 sequence is 16 residues long. J lost 4 bases, V lost 1 base, and 9 bases had no gene match. CDR3 in DNA: TGTGCCAGCTCACCACGGTCGTCAGGGGGAACCACTGAAGCTTTCTTT. Its translation: CASSPRSSGGTTEAFF.

This clone was detected only a few times. The CDR3 protein is CASSLDGVVLEQFF. The CDR3, as DNA: TGCGCCAGCAGCTTGGACGGGGTAGTTCTTGAGCAGTTCTTC. The chain links TRBV5-1 to TRBJ2-1, with D possibly TRBD2 on 5 matching bases. The ends were cut back, 0 bases at V and 9 bases at J, with 13 bases in the middle. The CDR3 totals 14 residues. Per the germline V gene, CDR1 is SGHRS and CDR2 is YFSETQ.

The chain uses TRBV25-1 and TRBJ1-2, with D hard to call. The CDR3 runs 13 residues. CDR1 MGHDK and CDR2 SYGVNS come from the germline V gene. The ends were cut back, 8 bases at V and 6 bases at J, with 16 bases in the middle. The CDR3 coding sequence is TGTGCCAGCCGCCGGAATCTAGAGGATGGCTACACCTTC. Protein: CASRRNLEDGYTF.

This sequence joins TRBV2 and TRBJ1-4; no clear D. The germline V and J ends were trimmed by 7 bases and 5 bases, with 11 bases remaining between them. Germline assignment: CDR1 SNHLY and CDR2 FYNNEI. CDR3 length: 13 residues. The CDR3 DNA sequence: TGTGCCAGCATGAGGGCAGAGAATGAAAAACTGTTTTTT. Protein: CASMRAENEKLFF.

This chain joins TRBV9 and TRBJ2-1, with D possibly matching TRBD1 (5 bases). The V end was cut by 7 bases, the J end by 2 bases, with 19 bases between. This CDR3 comprises 16 residues. Germline V gene data show CDR1 as SGDLS and CDR2 as YYNGEE. CDR3 DNA: TGTGCCAGCGGAGACTTGGGTGAAGGGGCCTACAATGAGCAGTTCTTC. This encodes CASGDLGEGAYNEQFF. Full variable domain (rest looked up from reference TRBV9 and TRBJ2-1): DSGVTQTPKHLITATGQRVTLRCSPRSGDLSVYWYQQSLDQGLQFLIQYYNGEERAKGNILERFSAQQFPDLHSELNLSSLELGDSALYFCASGDLGEGAYNEQFFGPGTRLTVL.

The chain employs TRBV28 and TRBJ1-5, with D perhaps TRBD1 (5 bases). This CDR3 is 14 amino acids long. Deletions cut 10 bases from V and 4 bases from J, with 17 bases between. Germline CDR1 reads MDHEN; CDR2 reads SYDVKM. CDR3: CAIWGGVRNQPQHF. The CDR3 DNA sequence: TGTGCCATCTGGGGGGGGGTCAGGAATCAGCCCCAGCATTTT.

The gene calls are TRBV18 and TRBJ1-3; TRBD1 agrees at 7 bases. The length of the CDR3 is 16 residues. CDR1 KGHSH and CDR2 LQKENI come from the germline V gene. J gave up 0 bases and V 3 bases, and 5 bases lay outside the gene matches. CDR3 nucleotide sequence: TGTGCCAGCTCACCCTCCCAGGGGGACTCTGGAAACACCATATATTTT. It is translated as CASSPSQGDSGNTIYF.

The chain is built from TRBV6-5 and TRBJ1-2; 8 nucleotides match TRBD1. Trimming at V came to 5 bases and at J to 4 bases, leaving 6 bases not matched to a gene. There are 14 residues in the CDR3. Germline CDR1 MNHEY, CDR2 SVGAGI. The CDR3 reads CASSPGTGVYGYTF. Here the CDR3 DNA reads TGTGCCAGCAGTCCCGGGACAGGTGTCTATGGCTACACCTTC.

The chain couples TRBV5-1 to TRBJ1-1, with D unresolved. CDR1 is SGHRS, CDR2 YFSETQ, per germline. Trimming removed 2 bases from V and 1 base from J, with 12 bases in between. The CDR3 has 15 amino acids. The CDR3 spells CASSFLGRWNTEAFF. In nucleotides, the CDR3 is TGCGCCAGCAGCTTTCTGGGGAGATGGAACACTGAAGCTTTCTTT.

In nucleotides, the CDR3 is TGTGCCAGCAGTCCCTACGACCTGTCGGCGGCCACCTACGAGCAGTACTTC. Protein: CASSPYDLSAATYEQYF. The V call is TRBV3-1 (or the pseudogene TRBV3-2), the J call TRBJ2-7; no firm D call. The germline gives CDR1 LGHDT, CDR2 YNNKEL (reference sequence). The CDR3 loop spans 17 amino acids. Trimming cost V 6 bases and J 2 bases, with 23 bases left between them.

The genes are TRBV4-1 and TRBJ2-7; 15 positions agree with TRBD2. Germline V gene data show CDR1 as MGHRA and CDR2 as YSYEKL. Losses at the gene ends were 1 base for V and 2 bases for J; bases not matched to a gene: 3. The CDR3 consists of 17 residues. The CDR3 loop is CASSQGGLAGGTYEQYF. In nucleotides, the CDR3 is TGCGCCAGCAGCCAAGGGGGACTAGCGGGAGGAACCTACGAGCAGTACTTC.